These 22 T cell receptor beta chains came from one sample sequenced in a study of T cell responses to AZD1222 COVID-19 vaccine. The data were produced by immunoSEQ multiplex PCR, yet TCRdb's version contains in-frame clones alone and is incomplete. The repertoire has some 96,000 clones, around nine tenths of them found once; the top ten carry about 15%. The starting material was peripheral blood, obtained on day 0 of AZD1222 vaccination. The source of these receptors is an adult in good health.

The chain carries TRBV29-1 and TRBJ1-1; D may be TRBD1 (6 bases). This CDR3 is built from 13 residues. Deletions cut 7 bases from V and 4 bases from J, with 16 bases between. CDR1 and CDR2 (germline): SQVTM, ANQGSEA. The CDR3 sequence: CSAVQGRVTEAFF. In nucleotides, the CDR3 is TGCAGCGCGGTCCAGGGGAGAGTCACTGAAGCTTTCTTT. Drawing the rest from reference TRBV29-1 and TRBJ1-1, the complete variable domain is SAVISQKPSRDICQRGTSLTIQCQVDSQVTMMFWYRQQPGQSLTLIATANQGSEATYESGFVIDKFPISRPNLTFSTLTVSNMSPEDSSIYLCSAVQGRVTEAFFGQGTRLTVV.

This chain uses TRBV29-1 with TRBJ1-2, with unresolved D. In germline, CDR1 is SQVTM, CDR2 ANQGSEA. The germline V and J ends were trimmed by 4 bases and 7 bases, with 16 bases remaining between them. The CDR3 has 13 amino acids. In DNA form, the CDR3 reads TGCAGCGTTGTTCCGGAGGCGAAGGCTGGCTACACCTTC. As protein: CSVVPEAKAGYTF.

Only one count was recorded for this clone. The chain joins TRBV4-1 to TRBJ2-3; TRBD2 matches at 14 bases. V gave up 5 bases and J gave up 0 bases; unmatched junction bases: 10. The CDR3 consists of 19 residues. Germline assignment: CDR1 MGHRA and CDR2 YSYEKL. The CDR3 spells CASSFPGLAGGHSTDTQYF. DNA for the CDR3: TGCGCCAGCAGCTTCCCAGGACTAGCGGGGGGCCATAGCACAGATACGCAGTATTTT.

The V and J genes are TRBV27 and TRBJ1-5, with D hard to call. V lost 6 bases and J lost 3, with 9 bases in between. The germline CDR1 and CDR2 sequences are MNHEY and SMNVEV (reference sequence). CDR3 length: 13 residues. The DNA of the CDR3 is TGTGCCAGCAGGAGGAGTACCAATCAGCCCCAGCATTTT. This encodes CASRRSTNQPQHF.

V gene TRBV5-1 combines with J gene TRBJ1-2; no firm D call. This CDR3 is built from 14 residues. The ends were cut back, 0 bases at V and 3 bases at J, with 9 bases in the middle. CDR1 SGHRS and CDR2 YFSETQ come from the germline V gene. CDR3 coding DNA: TGCGCCAGCAGCTTGGCGGGGAACTACTATGGCTACACCTTC. It is translated as CASSLAGNYYGYTF.

This clone has more than one count but fewer than ten. The gene calls are TRBV6-6 and TRBJ1-2; 7 bases map to TRBD1. The CDR3 loop spans 15 amino acids. The J segment lost 2 bases and the V segment lost 5 bases, leaving 8 bases of the junction unmatched. Germline assignment: CDR1 MNHNY and CDR2 SVGAGI (reference sequence). The DNA for the CDR3 is TGTGCCAGCAGTCTGAGACAGGGACAGAACTATGGCTACACCTTC. This translates into CASSLRQGQNYGYTF.

The rearrangement uses TRBV6-5 and TRBJ1-3, with no clear D. V lost 10 bases to trimming and J lost 1 base, with 11 bases between them. The CDR3 is 13 residues long. Germline-derived CDR1 and CDR2 are MNHEY and SVGAGI. The CDR3 DNA follows: TGTGCCACCTCGACCCCATCTGGAAACACCATATATTTT. Encoded protein: CATSTPSGNTIYF.

This chain connects TRBV29-1 to TRBJ1-2; D unclear. Per the germline V gene, CDR1 is SQVTM and CDR2 is ANQGSEA. Trimming took off 2 bases at V and 7 bases at J, with 14 bases between the two ends. CDR3 length equals 13 residues. The CDR3 DNA follows: TGCAGCGTTGAAAAGCCGGATGCACTTGGCTACACCTTC. As protein: CSVEKPDALGYTF.

V gene TRBV6-2 or TRBV6-3 combines with J gene TRBJ1-1; 8 nucleotides match TRBD1. Germline lookup yields CDR1 MNHEY and CDR2 SVGEGT. CDR3 length equals 17 residues. With V trimmed by 6 bases and J by 4 bases, 16 bases remained unmatched. The CDR3 DNA sequence: TGTGCCAGCAGCAAAGACAGGGGTCCTCCGTGGAGCACTGAAGCTTTCTTT. Its protein product is CASSKDRGPPWSTEAFF.

CDR3 in DNA: TGTGCCAGCAGCCTCGAGAGGGGCCCTCGGGGGGAGCTGTTTTTT. Its protein product is CASSLERGPRGELFF. The gene calls are TRBV11-2 and TRBJ2-2; possibly TRBD1 or TRBD2 for D (5 bases each). Germline CDR1 reads SGHAT; CDR2 reads FQNNGV. Trimming removed 5 bases from V and 8 bases from J, with 18 bases in between. The CDR3 is 15 residues long.

This chain joins TRBV7-8 and TRBJ2-7; tentatively, D is TRBD2 (5 bases). Trimming took 0 bases from V and 2 from J, leaving 8 bases between them. Germline loops: CDR1 SGHVS, CDR2 FQNEAQ. The CDR3 contains 14 residues. CDR3 in amino acids: CASSLATGTYEQYF. CDR3 coding DNA: TGTGCCAGCAGCTTAGCTACGGGGACCTACGAGCAGTACTTC.

J is TRBJ2-7 and V is TRBV7-7; tentative D call: TRBD1 (7 bases). Trimming removed 5 bases from V and 5 bases from J, with 16 bases in between. The CDR3 length is 14 residues. The germline gives CDR1 SSHAT, CDR2 FNYEAQ (reference sequence). The CDR3 reads CASSAGGTVDEQYF. In DNA, the CDR3 is TGTGCCAGCAGCGCAGGCGGGACAGTAGACGAGCAGTACTTC.

The chain recombines TRBV3-1 (or the pseudogene TRBV3-2) with TRBJ1-5; D is possibly TRBD1 (5 bases). The germline V gene has CDR1 LGHDT and CDR2 YNNKEL (reference sequence). The CDR3 length is 15 residues. V was pared by 1 base and J by 7 bases, with 14 bases between. The CDR3 protein is CASSQGAGSGQPQHF. In nucleotides, the CDR3 is TGTGCCAGCAGCCAAGGAGCTGGCTCAGGGCAGCCCCAGCATTTT.

The V gene is TRBV9, the J gene TRBJ2-4; D is unresolved. Germline CDR1 reads SGDLS; CDR2 reads YYNGEE. The CDR3 spans 15 residues. Trimming left V 4 bases short and J 7 bases short, with 18 bases between. The CDR3 spells CASSPSPTDDNIQYF. DNA for the CDR3: TGTGCCAGCAGCCCGAGCCCCACGGACGACAACATTCAGTACTTC.

V and J are TRBV27 and TRBJ2-1, with a tentative D call TRBD2 (5 bases). Germline V lookup: CDR1 MNHEY, CDR2 SMNVEV (reference sequence). Trimming cost V 6 bases and J 0 bases, with 15 bases left between them. The CDR3 extends over 16 amino acids. This CDR3 reads CASRLGGADSYNEQFF. Here the CDR3 DNA reads TGTGCCAGCAGACTCGGAGGAGCGGACTCCTACAATGAGCAGTTCTTC.

This chain uses TRBV10-1 with TRBJ2-5; TRBD1 is a possible D gene (5 bases). The germline V gene has CDR1 WNHNN and CDR2 SYGVQD (reference sequence). V was cut by 11 bases and J by 5 bases, with 18 bases left in between. The CDR3 consists of 13 residues. The CDR3 bases are TGCGCCTCCCTGGACCAACAGGTCGAGACCCAGTACTTC. This gives the protein CASLDQQVETQYF.

This rearrangement joins TRBV6-5 to TRBJ2-3; D is ambiguous. The ends were cut back, 7 bases at V and 4 bases at J, with 9 bases in the middle. The CDR3 has 12 amino acids. Germline V gives CDR1 MNHEY, CDR2 SVGAGI. The CDR3 coding sequence is TGTGCCAGCAAGGTCGACGCAGATACGCAGTATTTT. Encoded protein: CASKVDADTQYF.

The chain combines TRBV7-9 with TRBJ2-2; the match to TRBD1 covers 8 bases. CDR1 and CDR2 (germline): SEHNR, FQNEAQ (reference sequence). J lost 4 bases, V lost 4 bases, and 2 bases had no gene match. This CDR3 spans 14 amino acids. The DNA of the CDR3 is TGTGCCAGCAGCTCCGACAGGGGCACCGGGGAGCTGTTTTTT. Amino acid sequence: CASSSDRGTGELFF.

This chain joins TRBV28 and TRBJ1-2, with D uncertain. The CDR3 length is 15 residues. The V and J ends lost 5 bases and 6 bases respectively, with 19 bases between them. Germline loops: CDR1 MDHEN, CDR2 SYDVKM. The CDR3 nucleotides read TGTGCCAGCAGTCGAATCGACCATTACAACGATGGCTACACCTTC. It codes for CASSRIDHYNDGYTF.

V is TRBV7-2 and J is TRBJ2-5, with 10 positions matching TRBD2. The germline CDR1 and CDR2 sequences are SGHTA and FQGNSA. J gave up 5 bases and V 1 base, and 1 base lay outside the gene matches. The CDR3 is 14 amino acids. CDR3: CASSLETSGETQYF. CDR3 in DNA: TGTGCCAGCAGCTTAGAGACTAGCGGGGAGACCCAGTACTTC.

The chain is built from TRBV19 and TRBJ1-1; TRBD1 is a possible D gene (6 bases). V lost 4 bases to trimming and J lost 5 bases, with 11 bases between them. Germline CDR1 reads LNHDA; CDR2 reads SQIVND (reference sequence). The CDR3 totals 13 residues. The CDR3 loop reads CASSTRRGTEAFF. The CDR3 DNA sequence: TGTGCCAGTAGTACAAGAAGGGGGACTGAAGCTTTCTTT.

The chain recombines TRBV5-1 with TRBJ2-1, with D perhaps TRBD2 (6 bases). Germline V CDR1 and CDR2: SGHRS, YFSETQ. V lost 3 bases and J lost 0, with 13 bases in between. This CDR3 region has 16 residues. The CDR3 is CASSSRGTGSYNEQFF. For the CDR3, the DNA is TGCGCCAGCAGCTCTCGGGGGACCGGCTCCTACAATGAGCAGTTCTTC.